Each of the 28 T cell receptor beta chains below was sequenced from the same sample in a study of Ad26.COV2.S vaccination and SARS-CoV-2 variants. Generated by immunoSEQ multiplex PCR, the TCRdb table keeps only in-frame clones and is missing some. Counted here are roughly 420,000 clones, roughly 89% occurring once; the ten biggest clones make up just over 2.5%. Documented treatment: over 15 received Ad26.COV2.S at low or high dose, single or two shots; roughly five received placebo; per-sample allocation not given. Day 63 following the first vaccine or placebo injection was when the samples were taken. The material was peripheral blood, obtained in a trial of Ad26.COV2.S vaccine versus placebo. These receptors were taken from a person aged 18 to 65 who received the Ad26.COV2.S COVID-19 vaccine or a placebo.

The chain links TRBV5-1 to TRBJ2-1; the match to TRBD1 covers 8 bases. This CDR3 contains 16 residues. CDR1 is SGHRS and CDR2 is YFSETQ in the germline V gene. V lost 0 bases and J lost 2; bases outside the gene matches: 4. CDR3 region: CASSLGQGAPYNEQFF. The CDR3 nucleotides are TGCGCCAGCAGCTTGGGCCAGGGGGCCCCCTACAATGAGCAGTTCTTC. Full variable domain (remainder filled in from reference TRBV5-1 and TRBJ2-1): KAGVTQTPRYLIKTRGQQVTLSCSPISGHRSVSWYQQTPGQGLQFLFEYFSETQRNKGNFPGRFSGRQFSNSRSEMNVSTLELGDSALYLCASSLGQGAPYNEQFFGPGTRLTVL.

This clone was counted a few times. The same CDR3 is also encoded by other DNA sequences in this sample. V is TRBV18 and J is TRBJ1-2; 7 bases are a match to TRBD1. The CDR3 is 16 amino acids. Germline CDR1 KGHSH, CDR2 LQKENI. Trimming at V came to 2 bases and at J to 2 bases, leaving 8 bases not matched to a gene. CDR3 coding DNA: TGTGCCAGCTCACCAGCCCGGGACAGACCAAACTATGGCTACACCTTC. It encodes CASSPARDRPNYGYTF.

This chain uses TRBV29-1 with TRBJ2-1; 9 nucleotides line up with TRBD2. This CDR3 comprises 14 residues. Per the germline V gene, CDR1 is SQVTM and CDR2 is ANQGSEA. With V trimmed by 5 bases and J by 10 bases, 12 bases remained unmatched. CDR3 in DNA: TGCAGCGTTAGACTAGCGGTTCTCGACGGGGAGCAGTTCTTC. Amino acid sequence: CSVRLAVLDGEQFF.

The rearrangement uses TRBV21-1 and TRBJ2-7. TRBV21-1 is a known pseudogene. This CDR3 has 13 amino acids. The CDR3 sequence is CASSTGLGYEQYV. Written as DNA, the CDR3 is TGTGCCAGCAGCACCGGCTTGGGTTACGAGCAGTACGTC.

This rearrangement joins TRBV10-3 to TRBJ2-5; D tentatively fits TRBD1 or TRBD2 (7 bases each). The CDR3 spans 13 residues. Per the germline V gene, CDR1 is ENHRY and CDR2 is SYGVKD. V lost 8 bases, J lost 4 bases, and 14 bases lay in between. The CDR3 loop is CAIRTGEGETQYF. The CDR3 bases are TGTGCCATCCGCACAGGGGAGGGAGAGACCCAGTACTTC.

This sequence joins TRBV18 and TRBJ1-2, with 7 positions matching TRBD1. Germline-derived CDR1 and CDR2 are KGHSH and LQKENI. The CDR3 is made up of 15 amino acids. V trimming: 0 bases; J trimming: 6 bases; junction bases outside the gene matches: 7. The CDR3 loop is CASSPPSQGVHGYTF. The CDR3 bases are TGTGCCAGCTCACCACCTAGCCAGGGGGTACATGGCTACACCTTC.

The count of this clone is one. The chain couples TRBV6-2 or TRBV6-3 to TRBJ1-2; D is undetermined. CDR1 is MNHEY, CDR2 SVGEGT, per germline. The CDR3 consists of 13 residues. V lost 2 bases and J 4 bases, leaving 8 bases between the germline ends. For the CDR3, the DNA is TGTGCCAGCAGTTACCCGCCTCTCTATGGCTACACCTTC. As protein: CASSYPPLYGYTF.

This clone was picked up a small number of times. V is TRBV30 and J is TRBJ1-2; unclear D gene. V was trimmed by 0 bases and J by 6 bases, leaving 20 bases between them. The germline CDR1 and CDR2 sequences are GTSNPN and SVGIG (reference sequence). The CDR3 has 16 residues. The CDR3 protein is CAWSVFASKAHDGYTF. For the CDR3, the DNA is TGTGCCTGGAGTGTATTCGCCAGTAAGGCACACGATGGCTACACCTTC.

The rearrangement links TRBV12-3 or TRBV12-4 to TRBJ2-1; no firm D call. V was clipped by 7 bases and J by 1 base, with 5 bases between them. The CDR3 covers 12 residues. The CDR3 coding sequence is TGTGCCAGCACAATTTCCTACAATGAGCAGTTCTTC. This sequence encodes CASTISYNEQFF.

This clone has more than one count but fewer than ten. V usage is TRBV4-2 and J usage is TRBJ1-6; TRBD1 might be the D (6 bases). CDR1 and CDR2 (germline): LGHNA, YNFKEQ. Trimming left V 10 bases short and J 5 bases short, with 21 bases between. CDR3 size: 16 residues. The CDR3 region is CATRRGRGEDNSPLHF. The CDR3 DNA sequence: TGTGCCACCCGAAGGGGCAGGGGCGAGGATAATTCACCCCTCCACTTT.

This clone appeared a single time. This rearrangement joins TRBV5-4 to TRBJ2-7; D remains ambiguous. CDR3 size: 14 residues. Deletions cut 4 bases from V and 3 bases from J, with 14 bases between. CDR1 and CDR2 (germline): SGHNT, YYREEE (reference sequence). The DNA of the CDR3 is TGTGCCAGCAGCGCGCGTGGGGTAGGCTACGAGCAGTACTTC. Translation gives CASSARGVGYEQYF.

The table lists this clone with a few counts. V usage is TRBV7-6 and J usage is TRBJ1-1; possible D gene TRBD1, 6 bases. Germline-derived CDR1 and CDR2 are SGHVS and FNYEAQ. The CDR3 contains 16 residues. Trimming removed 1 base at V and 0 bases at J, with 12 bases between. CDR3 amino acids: CASSLGAGALNTEAFF. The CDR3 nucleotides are TGTGCCAGCAGCTTAGGGGCGGGGGCGCTGAACACTGAAGCTTTCTTT.

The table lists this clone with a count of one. The CDR3 DNA reads TGTGCCAGCAGTGACTACCGGGGAGATACGCAGTATTTT. Translation: CASSDYRGDTQYF. The chain uses TRBV6-4 and TRBJ2-3; D is possibly TRBD2 (5 bases). V was shortened by 1 base and J by 5 bases, with 7 bases between the two germline ends. CDR1 is MRHNA, CDR2 SNTAGT, per germline. The CDR3 is 13 residues long.

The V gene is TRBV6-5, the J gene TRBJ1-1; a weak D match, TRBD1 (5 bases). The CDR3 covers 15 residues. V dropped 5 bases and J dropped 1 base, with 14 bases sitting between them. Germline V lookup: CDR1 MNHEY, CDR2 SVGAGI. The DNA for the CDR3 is TGTGCCAGCAGTCCCTACGTGACAGCGAACACTGAAGCTTTCTTT. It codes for CASSPYVTANTEAFF.

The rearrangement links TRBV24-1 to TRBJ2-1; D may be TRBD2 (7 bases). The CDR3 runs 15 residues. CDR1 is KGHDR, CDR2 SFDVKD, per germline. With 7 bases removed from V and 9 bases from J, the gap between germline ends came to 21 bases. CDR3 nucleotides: TGTGCCACCAGGGGCGCGGGGGCGGATGGCGGTGAGCAGTTCTTC. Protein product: CATRGAGADGGEQFF.

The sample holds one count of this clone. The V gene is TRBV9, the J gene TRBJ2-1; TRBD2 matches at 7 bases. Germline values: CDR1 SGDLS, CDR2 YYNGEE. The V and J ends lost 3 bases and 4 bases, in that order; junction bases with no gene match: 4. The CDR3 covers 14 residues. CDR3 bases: TGTGCCAGCAGCGCCCGGGACTATTACAATGAGCAGTTCTTC. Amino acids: CASSARDYYNEQFF.

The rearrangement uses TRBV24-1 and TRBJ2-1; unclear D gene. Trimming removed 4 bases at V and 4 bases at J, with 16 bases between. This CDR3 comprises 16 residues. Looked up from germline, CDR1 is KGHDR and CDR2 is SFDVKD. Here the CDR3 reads CATSEPSGLGYNEQFF. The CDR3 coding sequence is TGTGCCACCAGTGAACCGTCGGGCTTGGGTTACAATGAGCAGTTCTTC.

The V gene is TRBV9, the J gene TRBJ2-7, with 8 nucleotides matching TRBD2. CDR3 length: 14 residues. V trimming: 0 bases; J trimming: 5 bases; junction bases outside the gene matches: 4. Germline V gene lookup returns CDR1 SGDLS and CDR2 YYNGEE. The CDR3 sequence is CASSVDGTSNEQYV. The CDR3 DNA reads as TGTGCCAGCAGCGTAGACGGGACTAGTAACGAGCAGTACGTC.

CDR3 in DNA: TGTGCCAGCAGCTTACTAGGAGCGGACACAGATACGCAGTATTTT. The encoded protein is CASSLLGADTDTQYF. The chain links TRBV11-2 to TRBJ2-3, with D perhaps matching TRBD2 (5 bases). Per germline, CDR1 SGHAT and CDR2 FQNNGV. The V gene lost 2 bases and the J gene lost 2 bases, with 11 bases spanning the gap. This CDR3 spans 15 amino acids.

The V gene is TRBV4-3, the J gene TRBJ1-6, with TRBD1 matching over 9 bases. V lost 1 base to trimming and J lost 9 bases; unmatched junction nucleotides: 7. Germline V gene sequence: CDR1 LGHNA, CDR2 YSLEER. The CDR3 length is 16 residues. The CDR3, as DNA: TGCGCCAGCAGCCAAGTGACAGGGGGTCTAAGTTCACCCCTCCACTTT. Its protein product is CASSQVTGGLSSPLHF.

The DNA of the CDR3 is TGTGCCAGCAGTGATCGACTAGCCCACTCCTGGGAGCTGTTTTTT. Translation gives CASSDRLAHSWELFF. This sequence joins TRBV2 and TRBJ2-2, with TRBD2 identical over 7 bases. Losses at the gene ends were 3 bases for V and 9 bases for J; bases not matched to a gene: 10. This CDR3 region has 15 residues. Germline lookup yields CDR1 SNHLY and CDR2 FYNNEI.

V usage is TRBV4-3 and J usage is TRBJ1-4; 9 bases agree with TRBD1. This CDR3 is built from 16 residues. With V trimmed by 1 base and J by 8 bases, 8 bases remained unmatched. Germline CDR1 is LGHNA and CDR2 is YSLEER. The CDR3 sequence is CASSQGLEQGAEKLFF. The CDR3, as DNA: TGCGCCAGCAGCCAAGGTTTGGAACAGGGGGCCGAAAAACTGTTTTTT.

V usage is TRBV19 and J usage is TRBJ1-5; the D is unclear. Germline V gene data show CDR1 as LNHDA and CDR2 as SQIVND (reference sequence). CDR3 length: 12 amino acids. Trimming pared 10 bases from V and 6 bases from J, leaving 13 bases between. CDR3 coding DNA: TGTGCCACCCAGCGAGGCCCTCAGCCCCAGCATTTT. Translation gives CATQRGPQPQHF. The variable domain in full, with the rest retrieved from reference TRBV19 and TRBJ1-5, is DGGITQSPKYLFRKEGQNVTLSCEQNLNHDAMYWYRQDPGQGLRLIYYSQIVNDFQKGDIAEGYSVSREKKESFPLTVTSAQKNPTAFYLCATQRGPQPQHFGDGTRLSIL.

This CDR3 is CATAYRDTIDEQFF. The CDR3 DNA reads as TGTGCCACAGCCTACAGGGATACGATTGATGAGCAGTTCTTC. This chain uses TRBV27 with TRBJ2-1, with D maybe TRBD1 (6 bases). Germline V gene sequence: CDR1 MNHEY, CDR2 SMNVEV (reference sequence). The CDR3 totals 14 residues. Trimming took off 10 bases at V and 8 bases at J, with 21 bases between the two ends.

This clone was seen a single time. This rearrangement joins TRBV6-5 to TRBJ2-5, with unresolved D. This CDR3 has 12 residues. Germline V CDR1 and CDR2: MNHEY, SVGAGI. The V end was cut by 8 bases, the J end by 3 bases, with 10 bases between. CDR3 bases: TGTGCCAGCTCAGAGATGAAAGAGACCCAGTACTTC. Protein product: CASSEMKETQYF.

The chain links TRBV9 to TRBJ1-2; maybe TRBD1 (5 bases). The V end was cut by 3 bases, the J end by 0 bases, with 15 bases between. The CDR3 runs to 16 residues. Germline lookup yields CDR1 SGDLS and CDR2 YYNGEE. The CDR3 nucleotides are TGTGCCAGCAGCGACAACCTCAGGGCCCCTAACTATGGCTACACCTTC. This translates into CASSDNLRAPNYGYTF.

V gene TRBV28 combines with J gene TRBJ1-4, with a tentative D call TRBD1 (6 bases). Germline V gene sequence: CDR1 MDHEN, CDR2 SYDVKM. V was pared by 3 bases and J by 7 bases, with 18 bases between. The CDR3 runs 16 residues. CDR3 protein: CASSFPRGATAEKLFF. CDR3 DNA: TGTGCCAGCAGTTTCCCCAGGGGCGCGACGGCTGAAAAACTGTTTTTT. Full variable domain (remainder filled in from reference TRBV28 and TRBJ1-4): DVKVTQSSRYLVKRTGEKVFLECVQDMDHENMFWYRQDPGLGLRLIYFSYDVKMKEKGDIPEGYSVSREKKERFSLILESASTNQTSMYLCASSFPRGATAEKLFFGSGTQLSVL.

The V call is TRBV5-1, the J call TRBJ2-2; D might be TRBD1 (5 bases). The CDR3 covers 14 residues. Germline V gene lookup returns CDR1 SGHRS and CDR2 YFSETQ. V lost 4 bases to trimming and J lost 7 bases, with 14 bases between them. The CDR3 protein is CASSPETALGELFF. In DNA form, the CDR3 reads TGCGCCAGCAGCCCTGAGACAGCGCTCGGGGAGCTGTTTTTT.